This entry is about one TCR beta chain. Its antigen is not known. This entry comes from a study of T cell repertoires in cytomegalovirus infection. The overall study: In the study, CMV epitopes included recently identified HLA-C-restricted and well-studied HLA-B-restricted ones. CMV infection and matching HLA type were both indicated by public TCR beta signatures.

The length of the CDR3 is 15 residues. The V end lost 5 bases, the J end lost 2 bases, and 17 bases lay between the germline ends. Germline V gives CDR1 SGHDT, CDR2 YYEEEE. TCRdb reanalysed the reads using MiXCR and keeps one entry per CDR3 protein. Altogether under 200,000 distinct CDR3 sequences are present, about 20% being singletons, with the ten largest covering 25%. Study results and limitations: Dominant in the ex vivo response were TCR beta clonotypes restricted by HLA-C and specific for CMV. Adding up the frequency of public TCR beta families identified people who carried CMV plus the relevant HLA.

Sequences were derived from CD8+ T cells from cultured PBMCs, sampled from culture after CMV antigen stimulation. V and J are TRBV5-6 and TRBJ2-7; D not certain. The clonotype was recovered from a human donor in good health (CMV status not recorded). Some clones in this sample may be carry-over from other donors' samples. DNA of the CDR3: TGTGCCAGCAGATCCCAACCGGACGTCACCTACGAGCAGTACTTC. It codes for CASRSQPDVTYEQYF.